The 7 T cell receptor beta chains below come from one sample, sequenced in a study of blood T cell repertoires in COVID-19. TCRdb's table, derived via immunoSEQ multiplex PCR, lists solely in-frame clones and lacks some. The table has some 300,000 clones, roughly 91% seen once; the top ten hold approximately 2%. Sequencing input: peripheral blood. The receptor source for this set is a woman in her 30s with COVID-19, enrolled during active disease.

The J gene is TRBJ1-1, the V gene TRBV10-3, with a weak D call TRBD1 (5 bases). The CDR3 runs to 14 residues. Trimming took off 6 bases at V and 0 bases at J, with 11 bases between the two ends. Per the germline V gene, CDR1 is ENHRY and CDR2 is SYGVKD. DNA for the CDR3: TGTGCCATCAGACCGACAGCTATGAACACTGAAGCTTTCTTT. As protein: CAIRPTAMNTEAFF.

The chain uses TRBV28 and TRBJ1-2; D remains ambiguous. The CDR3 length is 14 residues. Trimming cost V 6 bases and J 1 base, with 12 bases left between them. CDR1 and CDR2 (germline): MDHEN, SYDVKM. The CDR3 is CASRGGGLNYGYTF. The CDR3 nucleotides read TGTGCCAGCAGGGGAGGCGGACTTAACTATGGCTACACCTTC.

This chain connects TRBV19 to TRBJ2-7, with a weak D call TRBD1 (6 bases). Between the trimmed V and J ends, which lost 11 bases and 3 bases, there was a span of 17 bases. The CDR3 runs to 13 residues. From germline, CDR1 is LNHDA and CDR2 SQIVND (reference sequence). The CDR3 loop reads CAVIRTVIYEQYV. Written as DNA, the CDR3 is TGTGCCGTAATTAGGACAGTTATCTACGAGCAGTACGTC.

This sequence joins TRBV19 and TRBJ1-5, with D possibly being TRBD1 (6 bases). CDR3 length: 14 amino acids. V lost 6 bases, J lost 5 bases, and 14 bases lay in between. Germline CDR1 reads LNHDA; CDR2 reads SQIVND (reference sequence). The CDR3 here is CASRADRSHQPQHF. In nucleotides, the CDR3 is TGTGCCAGTAGGGCAGACAGGTCCCATCAGCCCCAGCATTTT.

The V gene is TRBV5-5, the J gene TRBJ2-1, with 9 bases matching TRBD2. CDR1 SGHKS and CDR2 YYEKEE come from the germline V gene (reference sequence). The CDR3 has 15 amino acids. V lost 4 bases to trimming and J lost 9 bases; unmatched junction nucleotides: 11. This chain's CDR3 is CASSPPGGGAGEQFF. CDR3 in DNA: TGTGCCAGCAGCCCCCCTGGCGGGGGGGCCGGTGAGCAGTTCTTC.

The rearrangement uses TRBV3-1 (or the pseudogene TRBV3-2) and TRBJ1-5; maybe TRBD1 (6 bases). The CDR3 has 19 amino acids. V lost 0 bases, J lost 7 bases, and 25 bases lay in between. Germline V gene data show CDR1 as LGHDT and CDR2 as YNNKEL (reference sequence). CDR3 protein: CASSQDMDSNMWVRQPQHF. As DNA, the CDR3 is TGTGCCAGCAGCCAAGATATGGACAGTAATATGTGGGTCAGGCAGCCCCAGCATTTT.

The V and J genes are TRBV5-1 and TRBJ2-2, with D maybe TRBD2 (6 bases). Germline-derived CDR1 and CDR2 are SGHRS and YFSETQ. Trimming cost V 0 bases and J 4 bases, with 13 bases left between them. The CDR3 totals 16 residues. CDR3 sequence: CASSLGTNTITGELFF. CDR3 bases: TGCGCCAGCAGCTTGGGGACTAATACCATCACCGGGGAGCTGTTTTTT. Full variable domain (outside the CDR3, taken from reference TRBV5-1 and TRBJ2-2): KAGVTQTPRYLIKTRGQQVTLSCSPISGHRSVSWYQQTPGQGLQFLFEYFSETQRNKGNFPGRFSGRQFSNSRSEMNVSTLELGDSALYLCASSLGTNTITGELFFGEGSRLTVL.